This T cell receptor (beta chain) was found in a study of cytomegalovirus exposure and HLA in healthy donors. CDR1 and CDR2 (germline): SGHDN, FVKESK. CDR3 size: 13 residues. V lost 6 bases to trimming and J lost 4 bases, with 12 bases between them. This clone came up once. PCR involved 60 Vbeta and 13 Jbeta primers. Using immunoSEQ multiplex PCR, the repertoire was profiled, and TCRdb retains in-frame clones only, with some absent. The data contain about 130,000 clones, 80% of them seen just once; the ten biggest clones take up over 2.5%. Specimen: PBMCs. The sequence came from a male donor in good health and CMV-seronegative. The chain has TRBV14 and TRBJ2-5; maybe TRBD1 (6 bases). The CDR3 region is CASRGQSAETQYF. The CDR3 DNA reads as TGTGCCAGCAGAGGACAGAGCGCAGAGACCCAGTACTTC.